This T cell receptor (beta chain) comes out of a study of T cell responses to AZD1222 COVID-19 vaccine. J lost 8 bases, V lost 5 bases, and 5 bases had no gene match. The CDR3 is 13 amino acids. Sequencing used immunoSEQ multiplex PCR; TCRdb keeps in-frame clones, though not all of them. The sample lists about 100,000 clones; around 87% were seen once. The chain links TRBV12-3 or TRBV12-4 to TRBJ1-4, with 7 nucleotides matching TRBD1. Sequenced here: peripheral blood, sampled on day 0 of AZD1222 vaccination. This TCR came from an adult in good health. The CDR3 loop reads CASSRGTDEKLFF. The CDR3 nucleotides are TGTGCCAGCAGTCGCGGGACAGACGAAAAACTGTTTTTT.